This T cell receptor (beta chain) was recovered during a study of T cell repertoires in cytomegalovirus infection. Study details: Indications of both CMV infection and matching HLA type were provided by public TCR beta signatures.

The CDR3 loop spans 13 amino acids. Trimming removed 2 bases from V and 14 bases from J, with 15 bases in between. Germline CDR1 reads SEHNR; CDR2 reads FQNEAQ (reference sequence). Findings of the study overall: In two of eight donors, the top clonotype was HLA-C-restricted CMV-specific.

Remarks on this clonotype: Antigen unknown.

From the reads, TCRdb called clonotypes with MiXCR, one entry per CDR3 protein. The sample lists 310,000 or so distinct CDR3 sequences; around a sixth were seen once. The chain joins TRBV7-9 to TRBJ2-2; D may be TRBD1 or TRBD2 (7 bases each). The sample was PBMCs. This clonotype originated in a human donor in good health (CMV status not recorded). Some clones in this sample may be carry-over from other donors' samples. Written as DNA, the CDR3 is TGTGCCAGCAGCTTAATCCAGGGAGGGGGCCTGTTTTTT. Protein product: CASSLIQGGGLFF. The variable domain in full, with the rest retrieved from reference TRBV7-9 and TRBJ2-2, is DTGVSQNPRHKITKRGQNVTFRCDPISEHNRLYWYRQTLGQGPEFLTYFQNEAQLEKSRLLSDRFSAERPKGSFSTLEIQRTEQGDSAMYLCASSLIQGGGLFFGEGSRLTVL.